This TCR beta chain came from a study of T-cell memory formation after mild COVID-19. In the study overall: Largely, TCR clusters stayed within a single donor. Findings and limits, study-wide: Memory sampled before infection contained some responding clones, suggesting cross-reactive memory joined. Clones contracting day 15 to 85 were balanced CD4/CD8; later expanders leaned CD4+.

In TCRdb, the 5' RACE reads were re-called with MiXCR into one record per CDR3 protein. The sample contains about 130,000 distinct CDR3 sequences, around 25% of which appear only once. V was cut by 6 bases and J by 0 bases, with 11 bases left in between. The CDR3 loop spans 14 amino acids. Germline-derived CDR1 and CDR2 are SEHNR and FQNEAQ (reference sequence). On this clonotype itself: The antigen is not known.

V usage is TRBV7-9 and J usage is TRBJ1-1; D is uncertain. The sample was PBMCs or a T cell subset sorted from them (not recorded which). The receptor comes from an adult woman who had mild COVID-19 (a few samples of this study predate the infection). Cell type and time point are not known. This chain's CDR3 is CASRPDLMNTEAFF. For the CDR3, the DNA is TGTGCCAGCAGACCGGACCTCATGAACACTGAAGCTTTCTTT.